This T cell receptor beta chain was retrieved from a study of siplizumab effects on memory and regulatory T cells. Findings and caveats of the study: It seemed that naive T cells were more diverse than memory cells and were major contributors to the alloresponse. A naive or memory phenotype could not be assigned to roughly 75-95% of the proliferating CD4+ or CD8+ clones. Sequences that were alloreactive and traceable to unstimulated CD4+ memory cells were significantly reduced by siplizumab.

As regards this clone: Its specificity is unknown.

The CDR3 is 14 amino acids. Germline assignment: CDR1 SGHAT and CDR2 FQNNGV. V shed 0 bases and J shed 2 bases, with 8 bases lying between them. The assay covered around 9.1 x 10^4 TCR templates per sample. The assay was immunoSEQ multiplex PCR, and TCRdb's table has in-frame clones only and misses some. Altogether 110,000 or so clones are present, 92% being singletons, with the ten largest covering approximately 0.75%. The sequence came from a human donor in good health. This rearrangement joins TRBV11-2 to TRBJ2-7; possible D gene TRBD2, 5 bases. The sequencing input was Tregs sorted from blood. The CDR3 protein is CASSLDPGTYEQYF. The CDR3 DNA follows: TGTGCCAGCAGCTTAGATCCGGGAACCTACGAGCAGTACTTC.